Below are 19 T cell receptor beta chains sequenced from a single sample in a study of blood T cell repertoires in COVID-19. Using immunoSEQ multiplex PCR, the repertoire was profiled, and TCRdb retains in-frame clones only, with some absent. The data hold approximately 38,000 clones, with approximately 83% observed a single time. Source material: peripheral blood. Receptors originate from a human donor with acute or convalescent COVID-19. The donor label of this sample is uncertain.

This rearrangement joins TRBV28 to TRBJ2-7; possible D gene TRBD1, 6 bases. V was shortened by 1 base and J by 0 bases, with 13 bases between the two germline ends. Germline V gene lookup returns CDR1 MDHEN and CDR2 SYDVKM. This CDR3 region has 16 residues. The CDR3 bases are TGTGCCAGCAGTTTATTGCGACAGGCCCCCTCCTACGAGCAGTACTTC. Protein sequence: CASSLLRQAPSYEQYF.

The rearrangement uses TRBV7-2 and TRBJ2-5, with TRBD2 matching over 10 bases. Germline V gene lookup returns CDR1 SGHTA and CDR2 FQGNSA. The CDR3 has 17 residues. V trimming: 8 bases; J trimming: 5 bases; junction bases outside the gene matches: 17. Here the CDR3 DNA reads TGTGCCAGCCGGCTGGCGAGCGGGGGGGCCACTTCGGAGACCCAGTACTTC. It specifies CASRLASGGATSETQYF.

The chain carries TRBV6-6 and TRBJ2-5, with D possibly being TRBD1 (5 bases). Germline V CDR1 and CDR2: MNHNY, SVGAGI (reference sequence). The CDR3 length is 14 residues. Trimming took 4 bases from V and 1 from J, leaving 10 bases between them. CDR3 DNA sequence: TGTGCCAGCAGTTCAGGGCAGGCCCAAGAGACCCAGTACTTC. Translated: CASSSGQAQETQYF.

The chain has TRBV6-1 and TRBJ2-3, with D possibly being TRBD2 (5 bases). The germline V and J ends were trimmed by 0 bases and 4 bases, with 5 bases remaining between them. Germline-derived CDR1 and CDR2 are MNHNS and SASEGT. The CDR3 has 13 amino acids. The CDR3 DNA reads as TGTGCCAGCAGTGAAGCCGGGGCAGATACGCAGTATTTT. This translates into CASSEAGADTQYF.

The J gene is TRBJ1-6, the V gene TRBV9; D ambiguous. CDR3 size: 14 residues. The ends were cut back, 1 base at V and 5 bases at J, with 7 bases in the middle. Germline CDR1 is SGDLS and CDR2 is YYNGEE. Here the CDR3 DNA reads TGTGCCAGCAGCGTACTTGTAGATAATTCACCCCTCCACTTT. This sequence encodes CASSVLVDNSPLHF.

This chain joins TRBV20-1 and TRBJ1-1; possibly TRBD1 for D (5 bases). There are 10 residues in the CDR3. Germline V lookup: CDR1 DFQATT, CDR2 SNEGSKA (reference sequence). The V and J ends lost 3 bases and 11 bases respectively, with 10 bases between them. The CDR3 is CSASAGEAFF. CDR3 in DNA: TGCAGTGCTAGCGCGGGGGAGGCTTTCTTT.

This sequence joins TRBV5-1 and TRBJ1-3, with D uncertain. The CDR3 has 16 residues. With 0 bases removed from V and 2 bases from J, the gap between germline ends came to 12 bases. Germline V gene sequence: CDR1 SGHRS, CDR2 YFSETQ. The CDR3 DNA reads as TGCGCCAGCAGCTTGGAACAGCCAGCACCTGGAAACACCATATATTTT. Its protein is CASSLEQPAPGNTIYF.

The V gene is TRBV7-3, the J gene TRBJ1-3, with 8 bases lining up with TRBD1. With V trimmed by 5 bases and J by 4 bases, 7 bases remained unmatched. Germline V gene sequence: CDR1 SGHTA, CDR2 FQGTGA. The CDR3 is 15 amino acids. The CDR3 here is CASSHGQGEGNTIYF. The CDR3, as DNA: TGTGCCAGCAGCCACGGACAGGGCGAAGGAAACACCATATATTTT. The entire variable domain, with the rest obtained from reference TRBV7-3 and TRBJ1-3, is as follows: GAGVSQTPSNKVTEKGKYVELRCDPISGHTALYWYRQSLGQGPEFLIYFQGTGAADDSGLPNDRFFAVRPEGSVSTLKIQRTERGDSAVYLCASSHGQGEGNTIYFGEGSWLTVV.

This clone was seen a handful of times. CDR3 coding DNA: TGTGCCAGGCCTGCTAAAGCGGGAGATGGGAGGAGGACCTACAATGAGCAGTTCTTC. This gives the protein CARPAKAGDGRRTYNEQFF. The V gene is TRBV7-9, the J gene TRBJ2-1, with 8 bases fitting TRBD2. The length of the CDR3 is 19 residues. V trimming: 9 bases; J trimming: 2 bases; junction bases outside the gene matches: 21. In germline, CDR1 is SEHNR, CDR2 FQNEAQ (reference sequence).

The chain links TRBV28 to TRBJ2-5; TRBD1 is a possible D gene (6 bases). The CDR3 extends over 16 amino acids. The V end was cut by 8 bases, the J end by 4 bases, with 23 bases between. Germline CDR1 and CDR2: MDHEN and SYDVKM. This CDR3 reads CASPPSGAWTLETQYF. CDR3 sequence (DNA): TGTGCCAGCCCACCGTCAGGGGCTTGGACTCTAGAGACCCAGTACTTC.

This clone has a handful of counts. The chain links TRBV4-1 to TRBJ2-7; tentative D call: TRBD2 (6 bases). Trimming took off 4 bases at V and 0 bases at J, with 19 bases between the two ends. CDR3 length: 17 amino acids. CDR1 is MGHRA and CDR2 is YSYEKL in the germline V gene. The CDR3 region is CASSPIRLGRGSYEQYF. The CDR3 nucleotides are TGCGCCAGCAGCCCAATACGACTAGGGCGAGGCTCCTACGAGCAGTACTTC.

In DNA, the CDR3 is TGCAGTGCTAGTCGCACCAGGTACGAGACCCAGTACTTC. Translated: CSASRTRYETQYF. V gene TRBV20-1 combines with J gene TRBJ2-5, with unresolved D. This CDR3 has 13 residues. Trimming cost V 3 bases and J 5 bases, with 13 bases left between them. Germline-derived CDR1 and CDR2 are DFQATT and SNEGSKA (reference sequence).

V usage is TRBV10-2 and J usage is TRBJ1-1; D is ambiguous. This CDR3 spans 11 amino acids. Germline-derived CDR1 and CDR2 are WSHSY and SAAADI. V lost 6 bases and J lost 1, with 3 bases in between. DNA for the CDR3: TGCGCCAGCAGCGGGAACACTGAAGCTTTCTTT. This codes for CASSGNTEAFF.

V usage is TRBV15 and J usage is TRBJ1-1; 7 positions agree with TRBD1. Germline V gives CDR1 LNHNV, CDR2 YYDKDF (reference sequence). V shed 3 bases and J 3 bases; nucleotides not matched to a gene: 4. This CDR3 contains 14 residues. The DNA of the CDR3 is TGTGCCACCAGCAGGGGGACAGCCTACACTGAAGCTTTCTTT. Translated: CATSRGTAYTEAFF.

The J gene is TRBJ1-2, the V gene TRBV6-5; 7 bases fit TRBD1. The ends lost 0 bases at V and 6 bases at J; junction bases unmatched: 1. This CDR3 has 13 residues. Germline CDR1 reads MNHEY; CDR2 reads SVGAGI. The CDR3 region is CASSYSTGNGYTF. CDR3 nucleotide sequence: TGTGCCAGCAGTTACTCGACAGGGAATGGCTACACCTTC.

This clone showed up just a few times. The chain has TRBV29-1 and TRBJ1-1; TRBD1 is a possible D gene (5 bases). Per the germline V gene, CDR1 is SQVTM and CDR2 is ANQGSEA. Trimming left V 4 bases short and J 3 bases short, with 15 bases between. The CDR3 spans 14 residues. CDR3 region: CSVVYLDSHTEAFF. The CDR3 DNA sequence: TGCAGCGTTGTGTATCTCGACAGCCACACTGAAGCTTTCTTT.

Concerning this clone itself: The junction departs from germline at one end; a sequencing error may be responsible. This chain connects TRBV9 to TRBJ2-6, with TRBD2 matching over 14 bases. Germline V gives CDR1 SGDLS, CDR2 YYNGEE. The length of the CDR3 is 15 residues. The CDR3 is CASSPGAGLAGARAF. In DNA form, the CDR3 reads TGTGCCAGCTCCCCAGGAGCGGGACTAGCGGGGGCTAGGGCTTTC.

This clone was counted only a few times. The rearrangement joins TRBV18 to TRBJ1-2, with TRBD1 matching 9 bases. V lost 6 bases to trimming and J lost 2 bases; unmatched junction nucleotides: 4. Germline loops: CDR1 KGHSH, CDR2 LQKENI. The CDR3 covers 14 residues. In DNA, the CDR3 is TGTGCCAGCTCTCCGGGGACAGGGAACTATGGCTACACCTTC. Translated, it gives CASSPGTGNYGYTF.

This clone was seen more than once but under ten times. The J gene is TRBJ1-3, the V gene TRBV4-2, with a tentative D call TRBD1 (5 bases). The V and J ends lost 1 base and 3 bases respectively, with 16 bases between them. The length of the CDR3 is 17 residues. Germline CDR1 LGHNA, CDR2 YNFKEQ. CDR3 loop: CASSQVLWRDDGNTIYF. Written as DNA, the CDR3 is TGTGCCAGCAGCCAAGTTCTATGGAGGGACGATGGAAACACCATATATTTT.